These 3 T cell receptor beta chains came from one sample sequenced in a study of cytomegalovirus exposure and HLA in healthy donors (dated by TCRdb to about 2017). The library was built by means of the immunoSEQ multiplex PCR assay. The multiplex PCR relied on a mix of 60 forward primers for TCR Vbeta segments and 13 reverse primers for TCR Jbeta segments. The table comes from immuneACCESS by way of TCRdb, which keeps in-frame sequences with V and J called. Part of the clones is missing from these tables; in studies checked, under half for an unresolved V gene and the rest for unknown reasons. This sample is represented by under 200,000 clones; approximately 73% of them were singletons. Less than 1.5% of the sample rests with the top ten. Sequencing was performed on PBMCs. These receptor sequences come from a man aged 50 to 60 in good health and CMV-seronegative.

The chain employs TRBV2 and TRBJ2-1; TRBD2 matches at 9 bases. There are 15 residues in the CDR3. V shed 2 bases, J shed 5 bases, and the junction held 4 bases outside the gene matches. CDR1 SNHLY and CDR2 FYNNEI come from the germline V gene. CDR3 sequence: CASSEFSGGDNEQFF. The CDR3 DNA follows: TGTGCCAGCAGTGAATTTAGCGGGGGAGACAATGAGCAGTTCTTC.

The CDR3 reads CASSEFGSNMNTEAFF. The CDR3 DNA follows: TGTGCCAGCAGTGAATTCGGGTCGAACATGAACACTGAAGCTTTCTTT. The rearrangement uses TRBV2 and TRBJ1-1; no definite D call. Germline V gene sequence: CDR1 SNHLY, CDR2 FYNNEI. CDR3 length equals 16 residues. V gave up 2 bases and J gave up 0 bases, with 13 bases separating them.

The chain combines TRBV4-1 with TRBJ2-1; 7 bases agree with TRBD1. Trimming took 5 bases from V and 0 from J; bases not matched to a gene: 1. The CDR3 totals 14 residues. In germline, CDR1 is MGHRA, CDR2 YSYEKL. The CDR3 nucleotides are TGCGCCAGCAGCGGGACAGCCTCCTACAATGAGCAGTTCTTC. This encodes CASSGTASYNEQFF.